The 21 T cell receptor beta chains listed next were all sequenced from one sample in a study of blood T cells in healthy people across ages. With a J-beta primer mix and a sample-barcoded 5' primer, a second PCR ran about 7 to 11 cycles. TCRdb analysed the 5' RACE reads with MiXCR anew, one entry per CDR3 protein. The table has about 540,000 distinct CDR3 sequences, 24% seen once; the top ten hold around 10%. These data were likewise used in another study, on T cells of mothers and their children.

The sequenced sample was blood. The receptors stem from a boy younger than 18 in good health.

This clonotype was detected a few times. The chain's CDR3 is CASSQVGFSGNTIYF. DNA for the CDR3: TGCGCCAGCAGCCAAGTGGGGTTCTCGGGAAACACCATATATTTT. V is TRBV4-3 and J is TRBJ1-3; the D is unclear. CDR1 is LGHNA, CDR2 YSLEER, per germline. With 1 base removed from V and 4 bases from J, the gap between germline ends came to 11 bases. The CDR3 runs to 15 residues.

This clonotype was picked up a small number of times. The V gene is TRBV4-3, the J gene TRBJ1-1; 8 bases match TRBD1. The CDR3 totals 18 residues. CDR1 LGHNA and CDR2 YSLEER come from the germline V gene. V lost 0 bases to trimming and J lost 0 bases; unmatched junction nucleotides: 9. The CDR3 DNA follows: TGCGCCAGCAGCCAAGAAGTTCTCAGGGGGCGTCTGAACACTGAAGCTTTCTTT. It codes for CASSQEVLRGRLNTEAFF.

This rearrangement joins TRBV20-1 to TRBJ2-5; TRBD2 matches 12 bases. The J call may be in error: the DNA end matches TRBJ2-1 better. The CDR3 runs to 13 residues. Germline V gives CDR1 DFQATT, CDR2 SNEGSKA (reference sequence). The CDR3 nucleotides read TGCAGTCTCGGACTAGCGGGATCAAATGAGCAGTTCTTC. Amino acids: CSLGLAGSNEQFF.

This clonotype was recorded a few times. In DNA, the CDR3 is TGTGCCAGTGGGAGGGCGCGGAGCGGGGAGCTGTTTTTT. It is translated as CASGRARSGELFF. V usage is TRBV28 and J usage is TRBJ2-2; 7 nucleotides align to TRBD2. This CDR3 is built from 13 residues. Losses at the gene ends were 9 bases for V and 7 bases for J; bases not matched to a gene: 8. Per germline, CDR1 MDHEN and CDR2 SYDVKM. The variable domain in full, completed from reference TRBV28 and TRBJ2-2, reads DVKVTQSSRYLVKRTGEKVFLECVQDMDHENMFWYRQDPGLGLRLIYFSYDVKMKEKGDIPEGYSVSREKKERFSLILESASTNQTSMYLCASGRARSGELFFGEGSRLTVL.

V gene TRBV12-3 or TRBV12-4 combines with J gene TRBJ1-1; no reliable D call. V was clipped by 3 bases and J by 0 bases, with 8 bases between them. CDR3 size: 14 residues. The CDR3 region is CASSFPRLNTEAFF. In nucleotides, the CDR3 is TGTGCCAGCAGTTTTCCAAGGCTGAACACTGAAGCTTTCTTT.

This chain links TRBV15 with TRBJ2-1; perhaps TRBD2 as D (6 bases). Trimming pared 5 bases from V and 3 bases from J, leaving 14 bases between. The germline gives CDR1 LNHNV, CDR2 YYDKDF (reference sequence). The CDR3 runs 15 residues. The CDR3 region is CATSPGPGGYNEQFF. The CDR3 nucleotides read TGTGCCACCAGCCCGGGACCCGGGGGCTACAATGAGCAGTTCTTC.

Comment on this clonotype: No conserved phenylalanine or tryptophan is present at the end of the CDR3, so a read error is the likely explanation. The CDR3 protein is CRGGGVSTGTQYL. The CDR3 nucleotides read TGCAGGGGAGGCGGGGTTAGCACAGGTACGCAGTATCTT. The chain links TRBV20-1 to TRBJ2-3; a possible D gene is TRBD2 (6 bases). This CDR3 spans 13 amino acids. CDR1 is DFQATT and CDR2 is SNEGSKA in the germline V gene (reference sequence).

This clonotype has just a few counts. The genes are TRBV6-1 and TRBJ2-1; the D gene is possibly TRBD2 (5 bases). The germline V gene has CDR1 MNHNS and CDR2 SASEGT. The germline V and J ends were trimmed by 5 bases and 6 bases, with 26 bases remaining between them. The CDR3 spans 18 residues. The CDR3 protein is CASSQISGSERARNEQFF. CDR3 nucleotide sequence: TGTGCCAGCAGTCAAATCTCGGGGAGCGAGAGGGCCCGCAATGAGCAGTTCTTC.

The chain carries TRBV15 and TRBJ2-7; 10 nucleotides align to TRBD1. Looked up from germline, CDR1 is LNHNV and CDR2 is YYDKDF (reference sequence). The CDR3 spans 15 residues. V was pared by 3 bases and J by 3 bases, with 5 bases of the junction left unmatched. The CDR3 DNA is TGTGCCACCAGCAGGTCTCGGGACAGGGGCTACGAGCAGTACTTC. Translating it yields CATSRSRDRGYEQYF.

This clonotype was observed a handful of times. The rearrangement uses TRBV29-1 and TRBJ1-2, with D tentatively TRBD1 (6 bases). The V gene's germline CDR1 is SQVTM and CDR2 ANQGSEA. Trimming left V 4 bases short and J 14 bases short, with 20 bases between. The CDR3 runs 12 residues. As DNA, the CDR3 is TGCAGCGTTGTACAGGGCCTACATGAGATTACCTTC. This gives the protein CSVVQGLHEITF.

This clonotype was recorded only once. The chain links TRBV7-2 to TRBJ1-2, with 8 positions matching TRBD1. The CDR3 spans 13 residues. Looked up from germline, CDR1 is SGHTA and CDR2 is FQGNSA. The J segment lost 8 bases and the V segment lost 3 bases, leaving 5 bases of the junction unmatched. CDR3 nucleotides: TGTGCCAGCAGCTTGGACAGGGATTTGGGCTACACCTTC. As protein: CASSLDRDLGYTF.

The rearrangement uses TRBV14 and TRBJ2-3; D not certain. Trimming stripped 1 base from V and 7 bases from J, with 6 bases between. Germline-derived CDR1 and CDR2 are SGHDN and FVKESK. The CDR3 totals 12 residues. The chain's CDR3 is CASSQAPNTQYF. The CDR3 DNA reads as TGTGCCAGCAGCCAAGCCCCGAATACGCAGTATTTT.

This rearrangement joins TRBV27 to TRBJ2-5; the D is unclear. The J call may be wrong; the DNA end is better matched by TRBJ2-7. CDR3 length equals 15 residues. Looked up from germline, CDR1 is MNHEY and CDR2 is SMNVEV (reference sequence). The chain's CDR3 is CASSLWVAPSYEQYF. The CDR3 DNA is TGTGCCAGCAGTTTATGGGTCGCTCCCTCCTACGAGCAGTACTTC.

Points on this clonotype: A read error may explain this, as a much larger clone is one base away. CDR3 amino acids: CASSWAGRETQYF. DNA for the CDR3: TGTGCCAGCAGTTGGGCAGGGAGGGAGACCCAGTACTTC. The chain recombines TRBV27 with TRBJ2-5; D might be TRBD2 (6 bases). Trimming took 4 bases from V and 5 from J, leaving 11 bases between them. There are 13 residues in the CDR3. Germline CDR1 MNHEY, CDR2 SMNVEV (reference sequence).

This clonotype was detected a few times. The CDR3, as DNA: TGTGCCAGCAGTTCTTGGGCGACAGGAGTGTACCAAGAGACCCAGTACTTC. Residues: CASSSWATGVYQETQYF. This rearrangement joins TRBV12-3 or TRBV12-4 to TRBJ2-5; maybe TRBD1 (6 bases). V lost 4 bases and J 0 bases, leaving 18 bases between the germline ends. This CDR3 has 17 amino acids.

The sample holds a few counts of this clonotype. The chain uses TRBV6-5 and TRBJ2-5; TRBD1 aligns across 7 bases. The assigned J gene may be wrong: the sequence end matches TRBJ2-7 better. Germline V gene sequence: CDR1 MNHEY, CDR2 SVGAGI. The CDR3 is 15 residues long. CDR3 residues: CASSYSQTGTYEQYF. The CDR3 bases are TGTGCCAGCAGTTACTCCCAGACAGGGACCTACGAGCAGTACTTC.

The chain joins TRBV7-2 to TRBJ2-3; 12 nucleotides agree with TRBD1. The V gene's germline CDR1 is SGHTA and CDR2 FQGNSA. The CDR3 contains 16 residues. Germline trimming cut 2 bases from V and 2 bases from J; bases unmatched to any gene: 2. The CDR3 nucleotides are TGTGCCAGCAGCTTACCGGGACAGGGGGCCACAGATACGCAGTATTTT. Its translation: CASSLPGQGATDTQYF. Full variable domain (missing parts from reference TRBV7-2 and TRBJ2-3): GAGVSQSPSNKVTEKGKDVELRCDPISGHTALYWYRQSLGQGLEFLIYFQGNSAPDKSGLPSDRFSAERTGGSVSTLTIQRTQQEDSAVYLCASSLPGQGATDTQYFGPGTRLTVL.

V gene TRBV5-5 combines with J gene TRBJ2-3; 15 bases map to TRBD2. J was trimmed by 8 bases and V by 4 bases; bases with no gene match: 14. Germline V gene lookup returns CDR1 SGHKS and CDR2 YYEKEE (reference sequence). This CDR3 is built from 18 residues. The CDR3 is CASSRTSGGAHPGGTQYF. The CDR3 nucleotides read TGTGCCAGCAGCCGGACTAGCGGGGGGGCCCATCCGGGGGGTACGCAGTATTTT.

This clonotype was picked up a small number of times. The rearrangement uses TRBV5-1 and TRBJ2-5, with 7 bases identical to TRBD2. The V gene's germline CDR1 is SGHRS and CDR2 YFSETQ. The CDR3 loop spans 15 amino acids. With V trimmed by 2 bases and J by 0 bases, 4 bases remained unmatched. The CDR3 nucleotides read TGCGCCAGCAGCTTAGAGCGGGGCCACCAAGAGACCCAGTACTTC. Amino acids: CASSLERGHQETQYF.

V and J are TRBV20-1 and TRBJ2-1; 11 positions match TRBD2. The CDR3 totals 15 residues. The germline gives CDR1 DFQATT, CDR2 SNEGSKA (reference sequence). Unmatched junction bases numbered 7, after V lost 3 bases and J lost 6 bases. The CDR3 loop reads CSARGRGTSGNEQFF. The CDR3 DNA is TGCAGTGCTAGGGGACGGGGGACTAGCGGCAATGAGCAGTTCTTC.

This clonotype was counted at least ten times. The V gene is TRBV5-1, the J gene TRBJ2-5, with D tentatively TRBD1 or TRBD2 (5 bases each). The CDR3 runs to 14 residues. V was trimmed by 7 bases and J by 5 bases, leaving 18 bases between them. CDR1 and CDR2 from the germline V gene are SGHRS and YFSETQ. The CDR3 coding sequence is TGCGCCAGCCGAGCGAATTTAGGGGAGGAGACCCAGTACTTC. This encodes CASRANLGEETQYF.